This TCR beta chain is drawn from a study of blood T cell repertoires in COVID-19 (dated by TCRdb to 2020 to 2022). Regarding the complete study: Collaborator samples came from the United States, Italy and Spain and covered acute and convalescent phases of COVID-19. The prospective study material was composed of cDNA or gDNA derived from T cells, B-cell-depleted T cells, or PBMCs. Subjects who had been exposed to COVID-19, were actively infected with it, or had recovered from it provided the deeply sampled blood TCRbeta repertoires that made up the dataset. The repertoires were released in a freely available public database meant as a resource for research on the immune response to SARS-CoV-2. Samples were obtained from the ongoing ImmuneRACE study (first 160 participants) and from 1,000 to 1,500 subjects provided by 6 global collaborators. Sample metadata almost always included a de-identified subject ID, COVID-19 status, age in years and sex. HLA class I and class II types, where available, came from metadata supplied by the sample provider rather than from assay-based typing.

TCRbeta CDR3 regions were amplified from genomic DNA using the immunoSEQ Assay, a bias-controlled multiplex PCR. In the authors' own workflow: Within the assay, amplification of reference gene primers was used to estimate how many nucleated cells each sample contained. To quantify the absolute abundance of each unique TCRbeta CDR3 rearrangement, sequence reads were collapsed and filtered. Productive Simpson clonality was computed per sample as the square root of Simpson's diversity index over productive rearrangements. TCRdb carries this immuneACCESS record with in-frame sequences only. Its versions omit some clonotypes, under half of them owing to an unresolved V gene in the studies checked, with the rest unexplained. The D gene and trimming were derived from the DNA, and the V and J assignments and clone size from that table. The sample includes 370,000 or so clones, with about 90% observed a single time. Of the sample, approximately 1.2% falls within the top ten clones.

V lost 4 bases and J lost 0 bases; the stretch between them is 16 bases long. In the germline V gene, CDR1 corresponds to SGHRS and CDR2 to YFSETQ. The CDR3 runs 16 amino acids, cysteine and phenylalanine included. The sequence is cut down to CDR3 DNA, 48 bases in frame from base 1. Participants in the prospective study were aged about 18 to 95 years, lived in about two dozen United States geographic areas, and enrolled through a virtual design. Cohort assignment in the prospective study relied on participant-reported clinical history from a screening survey and a study questionnaire. Recovered participants in ImmuneRACE Cohort 3 were defined as having two consecutive negative NP/OP PCR tests, clearance from a healthcare professional, or resolution of symptoms. In the prospective study, mobile phlebotomists collected whole blood, serum and a nasopharyngeal or oropharyngeal swab from each participant. Additional blood draws and questionnaires over an approximately 2-month period could optionally be provided by prospective study participants. Prospective study blood samples were shipped either frozen or at room temperature before DNA extraction.

Overall study results and their limits: How much clinical and demographic metadata was included differed by source and by participant, and the metadata was provided uncurated.

This clone has only one observation. The target of this receptor is not known. One base away there is no much larger clone; base qualities are not given. The receptor's source is a man younger than 40 who had recovered from COVID-19. The sample taken for sequencing was PBMCs or T cells enriched from blood (not recorded which). Recombination joined TRBV5-1 with TRBJ1-1; the D gene is possibly TRBD1, with 6 bases matching. The CDR3 in this case is CASSPGTIALNTEAFF. The sequenced DNA is TGCGCCAGCAGCCCCGGGACAATAGCCCTGAACACTGAAGCTTTCTTT.